This TCR beta chain was retrieved from a study of cytomegalovirus exposure and HLA in healthy donors. In the study overall: Ancestry clustering placed about 80% of over 300 genotyped donors in the Caucasian-associated cluster.

The CDR3 extends over 15 amino acids. Germline V CDR1 and CDR2: SGHRS, YFSETQ. The V and J ends lost 5 bases and 0 bases respectively, with 12 bases between them. Whole-study results and caveats: Specificity for CMV antigens was confirmed in vitro for a few of the CMV-associated chains. Reportedly, TCR beta sequences accurately predicted HLA-A and HLA-B alleles in most subjects.

PCR involved 60 Vbeta and 13 Jbeta primers. Study processing details: In a later analysis, about 11 million of about 80 million unique beta chains occurred in at least two donors. Generated by immunoSEQ multiplex PCR, the TCRdb table keeps only in-frame clones and is missing some. That table is the source of V, J and clone size, and D and trimming were worked out from the DNA. The data show about 130,000 clones, 65% to 80% seen once. Concerning this clone: The antigen remains unidentified.

This TCR derives from a middle-aged man in good health and CMV-seronegative. Source material: PBMCs. The chain employs TRBV5-1 and TRBJ2-1; a possible D gene is TRBD2 (5 bases). The CDR3 DNA sequence: TGCGCCAGCAGGTGGACTCGGAGCTCCTACAATGAGCAGTTCTTC. This gives the protein CASRWTRSSYNEQFF.